A single sample gave rise to the 10 T cell receptor beta chains below, sequenced in a study of cytomegalovirus exposure and HLA in healthy donors. Assay: immunoSEQ multiplex PCR; the TCRdb copy retains only in-frame clones and omits some. The sample records approximately 170,000 clones, 85% being singletons. Sequencing used PBMCs. These receptors were taken from a man aged 25 to 45 in good health and CMV-seropositive.

The chain recombines TRBV20-1 with TRBJ1-2; D is uncertain. The V end was cut by 1 base, the J end by 12 bases, with 12 bases between. Germline V gene sequence: CDR1 DFQATT, CDR2 SNEGSKA (reference sequence). CDR3 length equals 11 residues. CDR3 sequence: CSARAGSPHTF. CDR3 DNA: TGCAGTGCTAGAGCGGGTTCCCCGCACACCTTC.

This clone has only one observation. The rearrangement links TRBV19 to TRBJ1-2; a weak D match, TRBD1 (5 bases). The V gene's germline CDR1 is LNHDA and CDR2 SQIVND (reference sequence). Trimming pared 0 bases from V and 3 bases from J, leaving 26 bases between. CDR3 length equals 20 residues. The CDR3 is CASSIDRSGARARYDYGYTF. The DNA for the CDR3 is TGTGCCAGTAGTATAGATCGTAGTGGGGCCAGGGCCCGCTACGACTATGGCTACACCTTC.

The chain joins TRBV6-4 to TRBJ1-1, with D unclear. This CDR3 spans 15 amino acids. V was clipped by 3 bases and J by 5 bases, with 16 bases between them. CDR1 is MRHNA and CDR2 is SNTAGT in the germline V gene. The CDR3 is CASSEKATESTEAFF. In DNA form, the CDR3 reads TGTGCCAGCAGTGAGAAGGCGACTGAGTCGACTGAAGCTTTCTTT.

This chain uses TRBV25-1 with TRBJ1-5; TRBD1 matches at 7 bases. The V segment lost 4 bases and the J segment 7 bases; nucleotides outside the gene matches: 7. Germline V gene lookup returns CDR1 MGHDK and CDR2 SYGVNS. The CDR3 is 14 residues long. The CDR3 sequence: CASSGDRVDQPQHF. The CDR3 DNA follows: TGTGCCAGCAGTGGCGACAGGGTTGACCAGCCCCAGCATTTT.

J is TRBJ1-2 and V is TRBV5-1, with a weak D call TRBD1 (5 bases). The CDR3 totals 13 residues. Trimming pared 4 bases from V and 11 bases from J, leaving 18 bases between. Germline CDR1 reads SGHRS; CDR2 reads YFSETQ. The CDR3 DNA follows: TGCGCCAGCAGCCCCCGGGGAGGGGCCGAATACACCTTC. It codes for CASSPRGGAEYTF.

V gene TRBV6-1 combines with J gene TRBJ2-3; the D gene is possibly TRBD2 (7 bases). V was pared by 1 base and J by 2 bases, with 13 bases between. CDR3 length equals 16 residues. Looked up from germline, CDR1 is MNHNS and CDR2 is SASEGT. The CDR3 loop reads CASSEGRGRTTDTQYF. The CDR3 DNA is TGTGCCAGCAGTGAAGGGCGGGGGCGTACCACAGATACGCAGTATTTT.

The V call is TRBV7-9, the J call TRBJ1-5, with D possibly being TRBD1 (5 bases). From germline, CDR1 is SEHNR and CDR2 FQNEAQ (reference sequence). V lost 5 bases and J 4 bases, leaving 12 bases between the germline ends. This CDR3 spans 14 amino acids. The CDR3 protein is CASSPQEWNQPQHF. The CDR3 DNA is TGTGCCAGCAGCCCACAGGAGTGGAATCAGCCCCAGCATTTT.

This chain uses TRBV19 with TRBJ1-5, with a weak D call TRBD1 (5 bases). Trimming removed 5 bases at V and 6 bases at J, with 17 bases between. This CDR3 is 15 amino acids long. Germline CDR1 reads LNHDA; CDR2 reads SQIVND (reference sequence). CDR3 sequence (DNA): TGTGCCAGTAGTGAGGCAGGGCGGATTGGTCAGCCCCAGCATTTT. It yields the protein CASSEAGRIGQPQHF.

The chain is built from TRBV10-1 and TRBJ2-7; 7 bases match TRBD2. From germline, CDR1 is WNHNN and CDR2 SYGVQD (reference sequence). V was clipped by 4 bases and J by 0 bases; unmatched bases: 3. The CDR3 runs 14 residues. The CDR3 here is CASSGVAGSYEQYF. In nucleotides, the CDR3 is TGCGCCAGCAGTGGAGTAGCGGGCTCCTACGAGCAGTACTTC.

The rearrangement joins TRBV12-5 to TRBJ2-7; tentatively, D is TRBD1 (6 bases). V shed 1 base and J shed 4 bases, with 11 bases lying between them. The germline V gene has CDR1 LGHNT and CDR2 FRNRAP. The CDR3 runs 14 residues. This CDR3 reads CASGLAQGVYEQYF. DNA for the CDR3: TGTGCTAGTGGTTTGGCACAGGGTGTTTACGAGCAGTACTTC. Based on the CDR3 plus reference TRBV12-5 and TRBJ2-7, the full variable domain is DARVTQTPRHKVTEMGQEVTMRCQPILGHNTVFWYRQTMMQGLELLAYFRNRAPLDDSGMPKDRFSAEMPDATLATLKIQPSEPRDSAVYFCASGLAQGVYEQYFGPGTRLTVT.